This TCR beta chain appears in the sequencing data of a study of blood T cell repertoires in COVID-19. Clones were read by immunoSEQ multiplex PCR, and TCRdb kept only the in-frame ones, dropping some. This sample yields over 70,000 clones, of which around 75% are seen a single time; 6.3% belongs to the top ten. Sequenced sample: peripheral blood. The TCR comes from a man between 70 and 80 years old with COVID-19, enrolled during active disease.

The CDR3 nucleotides are TGTGCCAGTAGTGGGCGCAGGGGGCTCACAGGCGAGCAGTACTTC. The encoded protein is CASSGRRGLTGEQYF. The chain employs TRBV19 and TRBJ2-7, with 8 positions matching TRBD1. The CDR3 has 15 amino acids. Germline CDR1 is LNHDA and CDR2 is SQIVND (reference sequence). The junction had 12 bases not matched to a gene; V was cut back by 5 bases and J by 6 bases.